This T cell receptor (beta chain) was found in a study of T cells in Graves' hyperthyroidism and ophthalmopathy. Worth noting for this clonotype: Its target is unknown.

From RNA transcripts, TCR beta CDR3 regions were amplified. The TCR CDR3 first-round RT-PCR relied on the HTBI primer set. TCRdb re-derived calls from the multiplex PCR reads in MiXCR, one entry per CDR3 protein. The sample has approximately 24,000 distinct CDR3 sequences; around 50% are singletons. Whole-study findings and limits: Blood held most thyroid clonotypes expanded above 0.001 frequency.

Source material: blood. This TCR came from a woman in her 40s with Graves' hyperthyroidism that later progressed to Graves' ophthalmopathy.

The CDR3 nucleotides are TGTGCCAGCAGCTTAGAGGGGTCAGGGGCCTACGAGCAGTACTTC. It specifies CASSLEGSGAYEQYF. The chain joins TRBV11-3 to TRBJ2-7, with D perhaps TRBD1 (6 bases). CDR3 length: 15 amino acids. V was trimmed by 0 bases and J by 2 bases, leaving 11 bases between them. Per the germline V gene, CDR1 is SGHNT and CDR2 is YENEEA.